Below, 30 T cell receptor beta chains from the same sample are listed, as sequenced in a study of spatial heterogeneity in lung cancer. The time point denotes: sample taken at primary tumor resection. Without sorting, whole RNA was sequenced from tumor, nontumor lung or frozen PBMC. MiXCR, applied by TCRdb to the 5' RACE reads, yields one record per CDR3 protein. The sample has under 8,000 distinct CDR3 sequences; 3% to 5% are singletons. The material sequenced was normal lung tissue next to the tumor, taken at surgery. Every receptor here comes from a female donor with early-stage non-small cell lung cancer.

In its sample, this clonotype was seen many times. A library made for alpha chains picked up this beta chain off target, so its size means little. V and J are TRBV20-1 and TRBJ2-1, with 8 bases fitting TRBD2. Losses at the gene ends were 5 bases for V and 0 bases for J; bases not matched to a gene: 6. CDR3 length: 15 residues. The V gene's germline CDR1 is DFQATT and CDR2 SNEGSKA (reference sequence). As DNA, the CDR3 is TGCAGTGCTCCCCGAAGCGGGGGCTCCTACAATGAGCAGTTCTTC. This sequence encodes CSAPRSGGSYNEQFF.

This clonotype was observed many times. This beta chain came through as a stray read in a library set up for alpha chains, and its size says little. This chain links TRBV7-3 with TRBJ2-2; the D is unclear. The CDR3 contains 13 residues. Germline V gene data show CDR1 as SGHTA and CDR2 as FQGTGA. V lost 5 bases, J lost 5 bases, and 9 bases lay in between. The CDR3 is CASSQAGTGELFF. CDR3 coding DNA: TGTGCCAGCAGCCAGGCTGGGACCGGGGAGCTGTTTTTT.

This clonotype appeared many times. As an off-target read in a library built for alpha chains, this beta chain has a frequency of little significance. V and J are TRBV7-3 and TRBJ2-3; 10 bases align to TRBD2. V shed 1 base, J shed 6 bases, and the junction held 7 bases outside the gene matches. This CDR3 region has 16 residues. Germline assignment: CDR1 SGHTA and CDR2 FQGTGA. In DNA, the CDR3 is TGTGCCAGCAGCTTAAGGACTAGCGGCCCTTCGGATACGCAGTATTTT. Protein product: CASSLRTSGPSDTQYF.

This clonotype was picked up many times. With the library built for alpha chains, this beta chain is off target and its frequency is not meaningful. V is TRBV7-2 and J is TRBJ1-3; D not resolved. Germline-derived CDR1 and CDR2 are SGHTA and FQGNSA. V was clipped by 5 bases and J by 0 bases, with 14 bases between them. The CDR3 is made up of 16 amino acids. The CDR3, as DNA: TGTGCCAGCAGCAGGCAAATGACGGGCTCTGGAAACACCATATATTTT. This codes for CASSRQMTGSGNTIYF.

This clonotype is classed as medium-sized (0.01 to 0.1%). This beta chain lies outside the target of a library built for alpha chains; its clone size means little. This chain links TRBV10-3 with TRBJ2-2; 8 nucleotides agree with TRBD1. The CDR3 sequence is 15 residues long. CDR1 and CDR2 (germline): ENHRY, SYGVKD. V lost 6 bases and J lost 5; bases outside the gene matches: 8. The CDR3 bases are TGTGCCATCAGCCCTGACAGGGGTAGGACCGGGGAGCTGTTTTTT. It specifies CAISPDRGRTGELFF.

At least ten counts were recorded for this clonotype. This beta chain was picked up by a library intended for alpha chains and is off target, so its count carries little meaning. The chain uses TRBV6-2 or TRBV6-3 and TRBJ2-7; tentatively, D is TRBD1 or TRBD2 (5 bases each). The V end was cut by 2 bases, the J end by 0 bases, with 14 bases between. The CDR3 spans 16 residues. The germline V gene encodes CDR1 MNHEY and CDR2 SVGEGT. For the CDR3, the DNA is TGTGCCAGCAGTTACCTGATTTGGGACCCCTCCTACGAGCAGTACTTC. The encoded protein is CASSYLIWDPSYEQYF.

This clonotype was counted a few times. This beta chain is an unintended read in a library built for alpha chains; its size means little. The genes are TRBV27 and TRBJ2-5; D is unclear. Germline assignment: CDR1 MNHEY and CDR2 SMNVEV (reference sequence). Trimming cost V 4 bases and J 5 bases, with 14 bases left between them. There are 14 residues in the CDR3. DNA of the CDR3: TGTGCCAGCAGTTGGTCCTACCCGGCCGAGACCCAGTACTTC. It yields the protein CASSWSYPAETQYF.

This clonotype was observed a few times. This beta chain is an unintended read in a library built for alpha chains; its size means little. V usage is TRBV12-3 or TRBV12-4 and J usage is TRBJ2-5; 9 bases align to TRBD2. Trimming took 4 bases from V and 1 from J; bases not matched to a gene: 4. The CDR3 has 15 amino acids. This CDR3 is CASSSLAGFQETQYF. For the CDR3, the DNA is TGTGCCAGCAGTTCTCTAGCGGGGTTCCAAGAGACCCAGTACTTC.

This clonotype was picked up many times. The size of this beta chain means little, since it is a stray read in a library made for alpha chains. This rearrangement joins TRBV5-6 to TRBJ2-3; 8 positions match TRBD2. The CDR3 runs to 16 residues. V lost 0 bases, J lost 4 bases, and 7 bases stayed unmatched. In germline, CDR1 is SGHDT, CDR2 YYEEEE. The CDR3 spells CASSLGWAGGSDTQYF. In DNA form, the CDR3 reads TGTGCCAGCAGCTTGGGATGGGCGGGGGGCTCAGATACGCAGTATTTT. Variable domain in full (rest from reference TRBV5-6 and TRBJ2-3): DAGVTQSPTHLIKTRGQQVTLRCSPKSGHDTVSWYQQALGQGPQFIFQYYEEEERQRGNFPDRFSGHQFPNYSSELNVNALLLGDSALYLCASSLGWAGGSDTQYFGPGTRLTVL.

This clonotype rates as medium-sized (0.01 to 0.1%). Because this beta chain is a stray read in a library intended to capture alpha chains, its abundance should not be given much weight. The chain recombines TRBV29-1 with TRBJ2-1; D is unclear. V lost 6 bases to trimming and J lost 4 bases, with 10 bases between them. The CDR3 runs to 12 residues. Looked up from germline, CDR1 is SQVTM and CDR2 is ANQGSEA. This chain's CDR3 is CSVRTSYNEQFF. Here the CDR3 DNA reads TGCAGCGTCCGGACGTCGTACAATGAGCAGTTCTTC.

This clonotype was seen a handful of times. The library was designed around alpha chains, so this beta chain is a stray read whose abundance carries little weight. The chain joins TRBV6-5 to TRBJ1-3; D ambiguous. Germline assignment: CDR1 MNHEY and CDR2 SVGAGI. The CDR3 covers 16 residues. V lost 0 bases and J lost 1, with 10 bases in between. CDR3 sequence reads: CASSYSSQTSGNTIYF. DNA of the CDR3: TGTGCCAGCAGTTACTCGTCGCAGACTTCTGGAAACACCATATATTTT.

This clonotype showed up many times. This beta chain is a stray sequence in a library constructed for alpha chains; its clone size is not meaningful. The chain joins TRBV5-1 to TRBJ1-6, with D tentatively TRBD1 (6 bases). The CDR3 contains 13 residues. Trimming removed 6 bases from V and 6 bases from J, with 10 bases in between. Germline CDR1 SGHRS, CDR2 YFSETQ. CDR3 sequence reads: CASKGDSNSPLHF. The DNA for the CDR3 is TGCGCCAGCAAGGGGGATTCTAATTCACCCCTCCACTTT. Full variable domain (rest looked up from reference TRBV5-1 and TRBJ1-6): KAGVTQTPRYLIKTRGQQVTLSCSPISGHRSVSWYQQTPGQGLQFLFEYFSETQRNKGNFPGRFSGRQFSNSRSEMNVSTLELGDSALYLCASKGDSNSPLHFGNGTRLTVT.

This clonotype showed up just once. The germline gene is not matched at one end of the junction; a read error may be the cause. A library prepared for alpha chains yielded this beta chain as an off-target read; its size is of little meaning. CDR3 sequence (DNA): TGTGCCAGCAGTCCTGAAGCCCGGGACAGGGACTTC. Translation gives CASSPEARDRDF. V gene TRBV6-2 or TRBV6-3 combines with J gene TRBJ2-7; 9 nucleotides agree with TRBD1. The CDR3 covers 12 residues. CDR1 and CDR2 from the germline V gene are MNHEY and SVGEGT.

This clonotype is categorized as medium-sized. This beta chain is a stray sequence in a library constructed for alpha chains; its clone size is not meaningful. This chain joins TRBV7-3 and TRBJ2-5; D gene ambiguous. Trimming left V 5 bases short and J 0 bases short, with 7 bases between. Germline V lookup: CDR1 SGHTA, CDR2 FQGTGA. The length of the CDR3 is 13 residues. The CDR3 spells CASSAQDQETQYF. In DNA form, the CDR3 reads TGTGCCAGCAGCGCCCAGGACCAAGAGACCCAGTACTTC.

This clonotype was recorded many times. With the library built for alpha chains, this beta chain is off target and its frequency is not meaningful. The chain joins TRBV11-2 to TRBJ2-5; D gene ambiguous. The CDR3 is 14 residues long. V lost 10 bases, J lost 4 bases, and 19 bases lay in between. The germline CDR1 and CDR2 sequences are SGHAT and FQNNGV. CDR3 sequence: CATDTFVNPETQYF. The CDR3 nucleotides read TGTGCCACCGACACGTTTGTAAATCCAGAGACCCAGTACTTC.

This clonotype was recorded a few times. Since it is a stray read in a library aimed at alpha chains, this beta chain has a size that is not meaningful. Here the CDR3 reads CASSPGLMGLSGNTIYF. The CDR3 region has the DNA TGTGCCAGCAGCCCGGGCCTCATGGGCCTCTCTGGAAACACCATATATTTT. The chain joins TRBV5-4 to TRBJ1-3, with D unresolved. This CDR3 is 17 amino acids long. The V gene lost 4 bases and the J gene lost 0 bases, with 17 bases spanning the gap. The germline gives CDR1 SGHNT, CDR2 YYREEE (reference sequence). Full variable domain (outside the CDR3, taken from reference TRBV5-4 and TRBJ1-3): ETGVTQSPTHLIKTRGQQVTLRCSSQSGHNTVSWYQQALGQGPQFIFQYYREEENGRGNFPPRFSGLQFPNYSSELNVNALELDDSALYLCASSPGLMGLSGNTIYFGEGSWLTVV.

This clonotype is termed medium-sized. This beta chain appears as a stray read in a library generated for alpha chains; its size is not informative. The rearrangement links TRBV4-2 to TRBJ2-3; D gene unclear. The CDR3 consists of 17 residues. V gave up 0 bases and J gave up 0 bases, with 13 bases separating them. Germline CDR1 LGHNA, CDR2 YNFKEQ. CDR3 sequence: CASSQEGSILSTDTQYF. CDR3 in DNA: TGTGCCAGCAGCCAAGAGGGCAGTATTTTAAGCACAGATACGCAGTATTTT.

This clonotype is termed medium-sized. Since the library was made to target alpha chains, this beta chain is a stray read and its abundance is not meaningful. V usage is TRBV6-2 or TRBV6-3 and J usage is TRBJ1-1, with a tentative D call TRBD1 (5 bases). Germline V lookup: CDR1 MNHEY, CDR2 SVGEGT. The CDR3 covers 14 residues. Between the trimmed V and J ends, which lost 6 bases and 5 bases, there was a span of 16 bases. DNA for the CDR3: TGTGCCAGCAGCTTCCGGGGGGATAGAACTGAAGCTTTCTTT. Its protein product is CASSFRGDRTEAFF.

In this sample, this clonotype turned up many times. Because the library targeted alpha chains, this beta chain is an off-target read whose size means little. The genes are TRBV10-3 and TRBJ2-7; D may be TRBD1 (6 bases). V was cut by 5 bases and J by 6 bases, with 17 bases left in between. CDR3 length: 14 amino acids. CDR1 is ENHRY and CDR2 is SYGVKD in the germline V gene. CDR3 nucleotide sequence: TGTGCCATCAGTTCATCAGGGGCGGATGGCGAGCAGTACTTC. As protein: CAISSSGADGEQYF.

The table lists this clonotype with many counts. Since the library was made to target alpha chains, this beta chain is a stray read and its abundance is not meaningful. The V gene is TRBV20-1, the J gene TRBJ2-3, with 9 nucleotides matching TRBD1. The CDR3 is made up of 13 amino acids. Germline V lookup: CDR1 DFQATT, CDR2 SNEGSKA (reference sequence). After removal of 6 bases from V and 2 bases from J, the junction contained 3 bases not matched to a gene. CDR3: CSARTGVTDTQYF. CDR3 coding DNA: TGCAGTGCCCGGACAGGGGTCACAGATACGCAGTATTTT.

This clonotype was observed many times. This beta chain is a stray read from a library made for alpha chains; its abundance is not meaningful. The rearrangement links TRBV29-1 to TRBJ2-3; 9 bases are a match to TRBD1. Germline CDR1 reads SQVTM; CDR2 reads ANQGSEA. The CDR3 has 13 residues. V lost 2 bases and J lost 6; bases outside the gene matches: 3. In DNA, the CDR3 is TGCAGCGTTGAATTAGGGACAGGGGATACGCAGTATTTT. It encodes CSVELGTGDTQYF.

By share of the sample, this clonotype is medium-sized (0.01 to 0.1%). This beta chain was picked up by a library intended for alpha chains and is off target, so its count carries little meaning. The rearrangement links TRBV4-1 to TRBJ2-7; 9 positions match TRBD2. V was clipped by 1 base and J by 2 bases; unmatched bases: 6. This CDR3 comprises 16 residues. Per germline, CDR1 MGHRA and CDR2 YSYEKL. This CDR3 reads CASSQAGAGGAYEQYF. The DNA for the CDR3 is TGCGCCAGCAGCCAAGCGGGAGCGGGGGGAGCCTACGAGCAGTACTTC.

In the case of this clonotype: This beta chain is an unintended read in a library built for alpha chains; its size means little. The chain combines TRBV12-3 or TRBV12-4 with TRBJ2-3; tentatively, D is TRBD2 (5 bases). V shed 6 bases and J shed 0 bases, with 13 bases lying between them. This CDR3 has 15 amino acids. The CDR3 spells CASSLAGPSTDTQYF. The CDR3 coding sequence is TGTGCCAGCAGCCTGGCGGGCCCTAGCACAGATACGCAGTATTTT.

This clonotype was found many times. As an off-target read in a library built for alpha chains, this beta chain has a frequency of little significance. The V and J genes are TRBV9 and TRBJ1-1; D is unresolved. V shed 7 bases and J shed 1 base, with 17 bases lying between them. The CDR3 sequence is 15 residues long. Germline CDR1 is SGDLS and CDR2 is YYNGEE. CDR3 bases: TGTGCCAGCTCACTAAAGGCCTATGGGAACACTGAAGCTTTCTTT. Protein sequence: CASSLKAYGNTEAFF.

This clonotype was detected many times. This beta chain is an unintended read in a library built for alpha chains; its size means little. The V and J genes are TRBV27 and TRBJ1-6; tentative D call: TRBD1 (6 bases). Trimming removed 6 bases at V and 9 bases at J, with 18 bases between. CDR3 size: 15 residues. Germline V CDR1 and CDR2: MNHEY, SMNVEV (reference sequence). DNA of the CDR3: TGTGCCAGCAGCCCGACAGGCATGGGATCTTCACCCCTCCACTTT. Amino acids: CASSPTGMGSSPLHF.

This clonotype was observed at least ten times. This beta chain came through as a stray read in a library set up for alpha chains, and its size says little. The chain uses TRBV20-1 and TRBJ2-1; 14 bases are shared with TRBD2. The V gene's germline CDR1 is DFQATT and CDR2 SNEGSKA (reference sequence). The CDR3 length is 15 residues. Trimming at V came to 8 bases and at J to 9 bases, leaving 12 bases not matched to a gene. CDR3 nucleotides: TGCAGTTTTCTCCCGCCGGGACTAGCGGGGGTTGAGCAGTTCTTC. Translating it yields CSFLPPGLAGVEQFF.

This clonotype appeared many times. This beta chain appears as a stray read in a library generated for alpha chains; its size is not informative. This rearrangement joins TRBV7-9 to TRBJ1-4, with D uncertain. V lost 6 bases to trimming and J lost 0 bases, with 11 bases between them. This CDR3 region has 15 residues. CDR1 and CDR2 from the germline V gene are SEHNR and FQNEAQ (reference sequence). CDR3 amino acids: CASSVNIATNEKLFF. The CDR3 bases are TGTGCCAGCAGTGTAAACATTGCAACTAATGAAAAACTGTTTTTT.

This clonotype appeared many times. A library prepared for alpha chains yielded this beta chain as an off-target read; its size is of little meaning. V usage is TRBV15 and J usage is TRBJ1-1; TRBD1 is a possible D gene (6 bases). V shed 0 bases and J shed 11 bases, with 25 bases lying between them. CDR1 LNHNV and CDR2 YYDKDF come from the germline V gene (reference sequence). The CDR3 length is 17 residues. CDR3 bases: TGTGCCACCAGCAGAGATGAGGGCCGGGACACCCTAGAGGAGGCTTTCTTT. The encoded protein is CATSRDEGRDTLEEAFF.

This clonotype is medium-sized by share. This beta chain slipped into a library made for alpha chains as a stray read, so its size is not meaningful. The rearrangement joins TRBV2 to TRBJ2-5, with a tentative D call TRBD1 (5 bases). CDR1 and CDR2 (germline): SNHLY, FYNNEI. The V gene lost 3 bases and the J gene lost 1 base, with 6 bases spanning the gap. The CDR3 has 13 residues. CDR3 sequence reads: CASSEQGQETQYF. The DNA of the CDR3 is TGTGCCAGCAGTGAGCAGGGCCAAGAGACCCAGTACTTC.

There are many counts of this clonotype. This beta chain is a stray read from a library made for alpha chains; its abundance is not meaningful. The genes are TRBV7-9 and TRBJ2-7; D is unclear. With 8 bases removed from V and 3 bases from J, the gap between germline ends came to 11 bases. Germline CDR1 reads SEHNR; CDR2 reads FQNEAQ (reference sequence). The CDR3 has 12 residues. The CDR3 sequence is CASGDGNYEQYF. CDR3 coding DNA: TGTGCCAGCGGAGACGGTAACTACGAGCAGTACTTC.